This TCR beta chain emerged from a study of CD8+ T cells in alopecia areata. RNA, once extracted, was reverse transcribed into cDNA for use as the sequencing template. The repertoire was sequenced with immunoSEQ multiplex PCR; TCRdb's copy has only in-frame clones and lacks some. There are 70,000 to 95,000 clones in the sample; roughly 51% occur only once, and about 6% lies in the top ten. Sequencing was performed on NKG2D-high CD8+ T cells sorted from blood. The TCR was taken from a human donor with alopecia areata.

DNA for the CDR3: TGCGCCAGCAGCCACTTAGCAGGATCTGTTGAGCAGTTCTTC. Its translation is CASSHLAGSVEQFF. V usage is TRBV4-1 and J usage is TRBJ2-1; D is unclear. The CDR3 runs 14 residues. Trimming removed 3 bases at V and 9 bases at J, with 15 bases between. Germline CDR1 and CDR2: MGHRA and YSYEKL.